The 23 T cell receptor beta chains below come from one sample, sequenced in a study of cytomegalovirus exposure and HLA in healthy donors (dated by TCRdb to about 2017). Library prep was done by the immunoSEQ multiplex PCR assay. The multiplex PCR relied on a mix of 60 forward primers for TCR Vbeta segments and 13 reverse primers for TCR Jbeta segments. The source is immuneACCESS, and TCRdb retained only in-frame sequences with V and J called. Part of the clones is not carried over; for the studies checked, unresolved V genes explain less than half of this, and the remainder is unexplained. The sample yields some 150,000 clones; around 80% were counted once. The ten largest clones capture roughly 3.4% of the sample. Input material: PBMCs. The receptor source for this set is a man between 18 and 29 years old in good health and CMV-seropositive.

J is TRBJ2-7 and V is TRBV5-1, with 10 bases fitting TRBD2. Per germline, CDR1 SGHRS and CDR2 YFSETQ. The CDR3 has 15 residues. Trimming cost V 3 bases and J 2 bases; bases outside gene matches: 5. Here the CDR3 reads CASSSRLAGTYEQYF. CDR3 nucleotide sequence: TGCGCCAGCAGCTCCAGACTAGCGGGTACCTACGAGCAGTACTTC.

This clone was seen just once. The chain links TRBV7-9 to TRBJ2-1; 12 nucleotides line up with TRBD2. CDR1 is SEHNR, CDR2 FQNEAQ, per germline (reference sequence). The V and J ends lost 5 bases and 7 bases, in that order; junction bases with no gene match: 6. The CDR3 sequence is 15 residues long. CDR3 sequence: CASSTQGTSGNEQFF. The CDR3 coding sequence is TGTGCCAGCAGCACCCAGGGGACTAGCGGGAATGAGCAGTTCTTC.

The chain links TRBV7-9 to TRBJ2-1, with 11 bases fitting TRBD2. Germline V lookup: CDR1 SEHNR, CDR2 FQNEAQ (reference sequence). With 5 bases clipped from V and 0 bases from J, the junction kept 3 bases outside the gene matches. The CDR3 runs 16 residues. The CDR3 region is CASSTLAGASYNEQFF. For the CDR3, the DNA is TGTGCCAGCAGCACACTAGCGGGAGCCTCCTACAATGAGCAGTTCTTC.

The chain is built from TRBV5-1 and TRBJ1-2; unclear D gene. V lost 1 base, J lost 4 bases, and 8 bases lay in between. CDR1 and CDR2 from the germline V gene are SGHRS and YFSETQ. The CDR3 runs to 13 residues. This CDR3 is CASSLKTSYGYTF. The CDR3 DNA is TGCGCCAGCAGCTTGAAAACTAGCTATGGCTACACCTTC.

In its sample, this clone was seen a few times. The sample holds other DNA sequences that translate to the same CDR3. The chain joins TRBV5-4 to TRBJ2-7, with 10 positions matching TRBD1. The CDR3 spans 14 residues. Trimming took 2 bases from V and 2 from J; bases not matched to a gene: 1. Germline CDR1 is SGHNT and CDR2 is YYREEE (reference sequence). CDR3: CASSFGTGAYEQYF. Here the CDR3 DNA reads TGTGCCAGCAGCTTTGGGACAGGGGCCTACGAGCAGTACTTC.

The rearrangement joins TRBV19 to TRBJ2-3; TRBD2 is a possible D gene (6 bases). Per the germline V gene, CDR1 is LNHDA and CDR2 is SQIVND (reference sequence). V lost 3 bases and J lost 9, with 13 bases in between. CDR3 length: 13 amino acids. The CDR3 DNA reads as TGTGCCAGTAGTATGGGCCTTCGGGGGACGCAGTATTTT. Translation gives CASSMGLRGTQYF.

The CDR3 spells CASTGEGTAKYQETQYF. DNA for the CDR3: TGTGCCAGCACGGGGGAAGGGACAGCCAAGTACCAAGAGACCCAGTACTTC. The V gene is TRBV2, the J gene TRBJ2-5; TRBD1 might be the D (7 bases). Germline assignment: CDR1 SNHLY and CDR2 FYNNEI. The V gene lost 7 bases and the J gene lost 0 bases, with 21 bases spanning the gap. This CDR3 has 17 residues. The entire variable domain, with the rest obtained from reference TRBV2 and TRBJ2-5, is as follows: EPEVTQTPSHQVTQMGQEVILRCVPISNHLYFYWYRQILGQKVEFLVSFYNNEISEKSEIFDDQFSVERPDGSNFTLKIRSTKLEDSAMYFCASTGEGTAKYQETQYFGPGTRLLVL.

This sequence joins TRBV7-9 and TRBJ2-2; D is unresolved. V was clipped by 5 bases and J by 2 bases, with 3 bases between them. The CDR3 contains 12 residues. CDR1 is SEHNR, CDR2 FQNEAQ, per germline (reference sequence). The DNA for the CDR3 is TGTGCCAGCAGCCTCAACACCGGGGAGCTGTTTTTT. Its translation is CASSLNTGELFF.

The gene calls are TRBV6-5 and TRBJ2-5; 11 bases agree with TRBD2. The J call may be in error: the DNA end matches TRBJ2-7 better. CDR1 MNHEY and CDR2 SVGAGI come from the germline V gene. The CDR3 sequence is 14 residues long. The CDR3 DNA is TGTGCCACCTTGGGACTAGCGGATTCCTACGAGCAGTACTTC. Residues: CATLGLADSYEQYF.

This chain joins TRBV18 and TRBJ2-2; TRBD1 matches at 7 bases. CDR3 length equals 16 residues. V lost 3 bases and J lost 0; bases outside the gene matches: 4. Germline values: CDR1 KGHSH, CDR2 LQKENI. The CDR3 DNA reads TGTGCCAGCTCACCGGACAGGCCCTCGAACACCGGGGAGCTGTTTTTT. Translation: CASSPDRPSNTGELFF.

This chain uses TRBV18 with TRBJ1-4; D uncertain. The CDR3 loop spans 13 amino acids. The germline gives CDR1 KGHSH, CDR2 LQKENI. V was shortened by 6 bases and J by 8 bases, with 13 bases between the two germline ends. For the CDR3, the DNA is TGTGCCAGCTCTCTGGACTTAGGGGAAAAACTGTTTTTT. Its protein is CASSLDLGEKLFF.

This clone was picked up a small number of times. The rearrangement links TRBV7-6 to TRBJ2-5; D is perhaps TRBD1 (6 bases). The better agreement between TRBJ2-7 and the DNA end casts doubt on the J call. The CDR3 totals 15 residues. CDR1 is SGHVS and CDR2 is FNYEAQ in the germline V gene. DNA for the CDR3: TGTGCCAGCAGCTTAGCTATTCCAACAGGGAGCGAGCAGTACTTC. It codes for CASSLAIPTGSEQYF.

This clone occurred once. V gene TRBV11-2 combines with J gene TRBJ1-2, with TRBD1 matching 7 bases. The V and J ends lost 5 bases and 1 base, in that order; junction bases with no gene match: 10. This CDR3 has 16 residues. Germline V gene sequence: CDR1 SGHAT, CDR2 FQNNGV. CDR3 DNA sequence: TGTGCCAGCAGCCCGACAGGGACTCTTCTTAACTATGGCTACACCTTC. Translation gives CASSPTGTLLNYGYTF.

This chain uses TRBV5-1 with TRBJ2-1; TRBD2 matches at 16 bases. This CDR3 has 18 residues. Unmatched junction bases numbered 6, after V lost 0 bases and J lost 6 bases. The germline V gene has CDR1 SGHRS and CDR2 YFSETQ. The chain's CDR3 is CASSLAGLAGGVGNEQFF. The CDR3 DNA sequence: TGCGCCAGCAGCTTGGCGGGACTAGCGGGAGGGGTAGGCAATGAGCAGTTCTTC.

This chain connects TRBV29-1 to TRBJ2-7; TRBD1 might be the D (5 bases). This CDR3 has 13 amino acids. CDR1 SQVTM and CDR2 ANQGSEA come from the germline V gene. The germline V and J ends were trimmed by 7 bases and 2 bases, with 15 bases remaining between them. The CDR3 DNA reads TGCAGCGCCTGGACGGACACCACCTACGAGCAGTACTTC. Protein: CSAWTDTTYEQYF.

CDR3 coding DNA: TGTGCCAGCAGCCCGGGACAGGCCAATTCACCCCTCCACTTT. The encoded protein is CASSPGQANSPLHF. The rearrangement links TRBV7-9 to TRBJ1-6; TRBD1 agrees at 8 bases. CDR1 and CDR2 (germline): SEHNR, FQNEAQ (reference sequence). The CDR3 consists of 14 residues. The V and J ends lost 5 bases and 7 bases, in that order; junction bases with no gene match: 4.

The V call is TRBV30, the J call TRBJ1-1, with D possibly matching TRBD1 (5 bases). This CDR3 comprises 13 residues. With 8 bases removed from V and 2 bases from J, the gap between germline ends came to 15 bases. The germline gives CDR1 GTSNPN, CDR2 SVGIG (reference sequence). The CDR3 sequence: CALTQGYNTEAFF. The CDR3 DNA reads TGTGCCCTAACCCAGGGTTATAACACTGAAGCTTTCTTT.

V and J are TRBV27 and TRBJ2-3; TRBD1 matches at 7 bases. Trimming removed 8 bases from V and 0 bases from J; junction bases left unmatched: 8. Germline-derived CDR1 and CDR2 are MNHEY and SMNVEV (reference sequence). This CDR3 is built from 15 residues. The CDR3 DNA follows: TGTGCCAGCGGGTTCGGGACAGTAAGCACAGATACGCAGTATTTT. Amino acid sequence: CASGFGTVSTDTQYF.

The chain joins TRBV5-1 to TRBJ2-3; D is unresolved. V was trimmed by 4 bases and J by 1 base, leaving 16 bases between them. Per germline, CDR1 SGHRS and CDR2 YFSETQ. CDR3 length: 16 residues. The CDR3 nucleotides read TGCGCCAGCAGCCCGGAACCGGGTTCGGGCACAGATACGCAGTATTTT. Its translation: CASSPEPGSGTDTQYF.

V usage is TRBV18 and J usage is TRBJ2-1, with 12 bases fitting TRBD2. With V trimmed by 0 bases and J by 10 bases, 7 bases remained unmatched. CDR3 length: 16 residues. Germline values: CDR1 KGHSH, CDR2 LQKENI. This chain's CDR3 is CASSPPLRTSGKEQFF. The CDR3 nucleotides read TGTGCCAGCTCACCACCGTTGCGGACTAGCGGGAAGGAGCAGTTCTTC.

This sequence joins TRBV5-4 and TRBJ1-1; tentatively, D is TRBD1 (6 bases). The germline V gene encodes CDR1 SGHNT and CDR2 YYREEE (reference sequence). This CDR3 has 15 amino acids. Trimming left V 4 bases short and J 1 base short, with 14 bases between. CDR3 nucleotide sequence: TGTGCCAGCAGCCCACCGGACAGTCCGAACACTGAAGCTTTCTTT. This sequence encodes CASSPPDSPNTEAFF. Using reference TRBV5-4 and TRBJ1-1 for the parts outside the CDR3, the full variable domain is ETGVTQSPTHLIKTRGQQVTLRCSSQSGHNTVSWYQQALGQGPQFIFQYYREEENGRGNFPPRFSGLQFPNYSSELNVNALELDDSALYLCASSPPDSPNTEAFFGQGTRLTVV.

The chain is built from TRBV6-6 and TRBJ2-3, with TRBD2 matching over 11 bases. The CDR3 is 16 amino acids. Germline V lookup: CDR1 MNHNY, CDR2 SVGAGI (reference sequence). V shed 7 bases and J 2 bases; nucleotides not matched to a gene: 8. The CDR3 DNA reads TGTGCCAGCACTTTTAGACTAGCGGGGCCCACAGATACGCAGTATTTT. Protein product: CASTFRLAGPTDTQYF.

J is TRBJ1-2 and V is TRBV5-4; no firm D call. V dropped 3 bases and J dropped 8 bases, with 11 bases sitting between them. Germline CDR1 reads SGHNT; CDR2 reads YYREEE (reference sequence). This CDR3 spans 12 amino acids. The CDR3 loop is CASSYPEGGYTF. As DNA, the CDR3 is TGTGCCAGCAGCTACCCGGAGGGCGGCTACACCTTC.